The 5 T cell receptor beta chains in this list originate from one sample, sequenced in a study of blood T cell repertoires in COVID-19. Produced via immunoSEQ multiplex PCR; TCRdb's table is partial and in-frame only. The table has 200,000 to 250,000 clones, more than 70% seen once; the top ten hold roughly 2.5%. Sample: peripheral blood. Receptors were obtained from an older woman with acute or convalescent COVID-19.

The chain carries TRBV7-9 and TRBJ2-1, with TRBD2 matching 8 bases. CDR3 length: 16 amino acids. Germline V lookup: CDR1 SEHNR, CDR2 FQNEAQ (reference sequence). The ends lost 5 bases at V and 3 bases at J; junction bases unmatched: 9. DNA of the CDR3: TGTGCCAGCAGCCCAGGAACTAGCGGAGTCTACAATGAGCAGTTCTTC. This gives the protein CASSPGTSGVYNEQFF.

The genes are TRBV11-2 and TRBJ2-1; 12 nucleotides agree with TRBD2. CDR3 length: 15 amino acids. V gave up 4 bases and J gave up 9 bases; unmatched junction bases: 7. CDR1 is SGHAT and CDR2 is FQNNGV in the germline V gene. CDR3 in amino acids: CASSSTSGSVSEQFF. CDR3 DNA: TGTGCCAGCAGCTCGACTAGCGGGAGTGTTAGTGAGCAGTTCTTC.

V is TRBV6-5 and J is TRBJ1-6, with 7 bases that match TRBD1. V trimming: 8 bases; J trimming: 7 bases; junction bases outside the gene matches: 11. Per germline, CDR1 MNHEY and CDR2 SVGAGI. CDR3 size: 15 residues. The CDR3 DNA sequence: TGTGCCAGCTACCTTAGGGGACAGCTAAATTCACCCCTCCACTTT. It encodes CASYLRGQLNSPLHF.

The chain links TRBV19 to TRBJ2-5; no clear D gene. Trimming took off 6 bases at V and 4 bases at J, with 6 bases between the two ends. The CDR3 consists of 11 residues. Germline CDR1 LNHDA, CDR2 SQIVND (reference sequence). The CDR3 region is CASRLRETQYF. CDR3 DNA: TGTGCCAGTAGACTACGAGAGACCCAGTACTTC.

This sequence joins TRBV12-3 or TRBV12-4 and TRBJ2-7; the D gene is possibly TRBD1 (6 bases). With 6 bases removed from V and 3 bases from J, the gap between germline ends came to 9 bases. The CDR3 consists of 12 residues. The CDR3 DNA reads TGTGCCAGCAGAGCGGACAGCTACGAGCAGTACTTC. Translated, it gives CASRADSYEQYF.